One sample yielded the 28 T cell receptor beta chains listed below, sequenced in a study of T cell clonality in common variable immunodeficiency (dated by TCRdb to 2015 to 2017). To prepare the library, the immunoSEQ multiplex PCR assay was applied. This is the immuneACCESS table as TCRdb keeps it, with only in-frame sequences that have V and J called. A part of the clones is gone; compared with another copy, unresolved V genes explain less than half, and the rest is unexplained. With about 43,000 clones recorded, this sample contains no clone counted only once. The top ten clonotypes cover about 2.2% of the sample. The source material was peripheral blood mononuclear cells. The origin of the receptors is a person aged 18 to 75 in good health.

This clone turned up a few times. The read finishes 3 residues shy of the CDR3 end, and the germline J gene is used to complete it. The gene calls are TRBV20-1 and TRBJ1-1; 9 nucleotides match TRBD1. The CDR3 sequence is 14 residues long. V lost 2 bases to trimming and J lost 1 base; unmatched junction nucleotides: 2. Germline V gene sequence: CDR1 DFQATT, CDR2 SNEGSKA (reference sequence). The covered CDR3 bases are TGCAGTGCTAGAAGGGGACAGGGGAACACTGAA. Translated, it gives CSARRGQGNTE. The complete CDR3 sequence is CSARRGQGNTEAFF.

This clone has at least ten counts. The CDR3 extends 3 residues past the end of the read, so its final part is completed from the germline J gene. The V gene is TRBV20-1, the J gene TRBJ2-7; D may be TRBD1 (6 bases). This CDR3 has 14 residues. CDR1 and CDR2 from the germline V gene are DFQATT and SNEGSKA (reference sequence). Trimming left V 3 bases short and J 3 bases short, with 15 bases between. The CDR3 loop is CSARGHQKSYEQYF. CDR3 bases read: TGCAGTGCTAGGGGACATCAAAAAAGCTACGAG.

The sample holds many counts of this clone. The read ends 3 residues early relative to the CDR3; the germline J gene fills the gap. The V gene is TRBV5-4, the J gene TRBJ1-2; possible D gene TRBD1, 6 bases. The CDR3 is 14 residues long. CDR1 and CDR2 from the germline V gene are SGHNT and YYREEE (reference sequence). CDR3 bases read: TGTGCCAGCAGGGTCGGACAGTCTTATTTGGGC. Protein product: CASRVGQSYLG. The CDR3 reads in full as CASRVGQSYLGYTF.

Many counts were recorded for this clone. The read terminates 3 residues before the CDR3 end, so the remaining end is supplied by the germline J gene. The chain is built from TRBV6-4 and TRBJ2-3; TRBD1 matches 7 bases. The CDR3 length is 16 residues. V shed 6 bases, J shed 0 bases, and the junction held 9 bases outside the gene matches. Germline lookup yields CDR1 MRHNA and CDR2 SNTAGT. CDR3 DNA (partial): TGTGCCAGCAGCCTCCCCCGGGACAGCAGCACAGATACG. Residues: CASSLPRDSSTDT. The full CDR3 reads CASSLPRDSSTDTQYF.

This clone was recorded at least ten times. The read ends 3 residues before the CDR3 terminus; that terminus is restored from the germline J gene. This sequence joins TRBV18 and TRBJ2-4; tentative D call: TRBD1 (5 bases). The germline gives CDR1 KGHSH, CDR2 LQKENI. V was shortened by 5 bases and J by 0 bases, with 14 bases between the two germline ends. The CDR3 length is 16 residues. Partial CDR3 DNA: TGTGCCAGCTCAACTGGACAAGATCGAGCCAAAAACATT. The encoded protein is CASSTGQDRAKNI. The full CDR3 reads CASSTGQDRAKNIQYF. Together with reference TRBV18 and TRBJ2-4, the CDR3 gives the full variable domain: NAGVMQNPRHLVRRRGQEARLRCSPMKGHSHVYWYRQLPEEGLKFMVYLQKENIIDESGMPKERFSAEFPKEGPSILRIQQVVRGDSAAYFCASSTGQDRAKNIQYFGAGTRLSVL.

Turning to this clone: A junction boundary mismatches the germline segment, possibly from a read error. Read coverage stops 3 residues before the CDR3 terminus; the germline J gene supplies the remainder. At the DNA level, this CDR3 is encoded by other sequences in the same sample as well. The chain has TRBV7-2 and TRBJ2-7, with a tentative D call TRBD2 (6 bases). CDR3 length: 14 residues. CDR1 is SGHTA, CDR2 FQGNSA, per germline. This CDR3 reads CASSLVREVPEQYF. Incomplete CDR3 DNA: TGCGCCAGCAGCTTAGTGCGGGAAGTGCCCGAG.

This clone was observed a few times. The CDR3 goes on 3 residues after the read ends, and that part is filled in from the germline J gene. This chain connects TRBV2 to TRBJ1-1; D is undetermined. Germline V gene lookup returns CDR1 SNHLY and CDR2 FYNNEI. This CDR3 comprises 15 residues. The V end lost 2 bases, the J end lost 2 bases, and 12 bases lay between the germline ends. Partial CDR3 DNA: TGTGCCAGCAGTGAATTTGGGCAGAGTAACACTGAA. This sequence encodes CASSEFGQSNTE. The whole CDR3 reads CASSEFGQSNTEAFF.

This clone was recorded at least ten times. Read sequence stops 3 residues before the CDR3 end, and the germline J gene provides the missing end. The chain employs TRBV20-1 and TRBJ2-3; D may be TRBD1 (6 bases). The germline V gene encodes CDR1 DFQATT and CDR2 SNEGSKA (reference sequence). Between the trimmed V and J ends, which lost 6 bases and 4 bases, there was a span of 11 bases. There are 12 residues in the CDR3. The sequenced part of the CDR3 DNA is TGCAGTGCGAAAGCAGGGGCAGATACG. It specifies CSAKAGADT. The whole CDR3 protein is CSAKAGADTQYF.

This clone has at least ten counts. The CDR3 end is not reached by the read, which stops 3 residues before it; the germline J gene fills it in. The chain has TRBV10-3 and TRBJ2-3; 10 nucleotides match TRBD2. Germline-derived CDR1 and CDR2 are ENHRY and SYGVKD. V was clipped by 4 bases and J by 0 bases; unmatched bases: 7. The CDR3 runs to 17 residues. CDR3 in amino acids: CAISALSGGFSTDTQYF. The sequenced part of the CDR3 DNA is TGTGCCATCAGTGCCCTTAGCGGGGGGTTTAGCACAGATACG.

This clone was observed at least ten times. The CDR3 extends 3 residues past the end of the read, so its final part is completed from the germline J gene. The chain uses TRBV6-2 or TRBV6-3 and TRBJ2-5; 15 nucleotides agree with TRBD2. This CDR3 has 16 amino acids. With V trimmed by 2 bases and J by 5 bases, 3 bases remained unmatched. Germline loops: CDR1 MNHEY, CDR2 SVGEGT. CDR3 sequence reads: CASSYGLAGGRETQYF. The part of the CDR3 DNA that was read is TGTGCCAGCAGTTACGGACTAGCGGGGGGGCGCGAGACC.

This clone was seen a few times. The read finishes 3 residues shy of the CDR3 end, and the germline J gene is used to complete it. This chain connects TRBV18 to TRBJ2-1, with 10 bases aligning to TRBD2. This CDR3 region has 19 residues. After removal of 4 bases from V and 0 bases from J, the junction contained 12 bases not matched to a gene. The germline V gene encodes CDR1 KGHSH and CDR2 LQKENI. The CDR3 loop reads CASSRSGTSDLSSYNEQFF. The CDR3 DNA, read in part, is TGTGCCAGCTCACGCAGCGGGACTAGCGATTTGAGCTCCTACAATGAG.

This clone was counted a few times. The CDR3 here is CASSYSMTGNEQFF. The covered CDR3 bases are TGTGCCAGCAGCTACTCTATGACAGGAAATGAG. The chain joins TRBV7-9 to TRBJ2-1; weak D call: TRBD1 (6 bases). The read finishes 3 residues shy of the CDR3 end, and the germline J gene is used to complete it. The CDR3 totals 14 residues. From germline, CDR1 is SEHNR and CDR2 FQNEAQ (reference sequence). Between the trimmed V and J ends, which lost 4 bases and 7 bases, there was a span of 14 bases.

As to this clone: The read stops 3 residues short of the end of the CDR3; the missing end is completed from the germline J gene. This chain connects TRBV20-1 to TRBJ1-2; the match to TRBD1 covers 7 bases. The CDR3 is 13 residues long. Germline-derived CDR1 and CDR2 are DFQATT and SNEGSKA (reference sequence). The DNA read from the CDR3 is TGCAGTGCTTCAGGGGGAAGCACAGATACC. As protein: CSASGGSTDT. The complete CDR3 reads CSASGGSTDTYTF.

The sample holds many counts of this clone. The read finishes 3 residues shy of the CDR3 end, and the germline J gene is used to complete it. This chain links TRBV10-1 with TRBJ2-7, with TRBD1 matching 10 bases. CDR3 length equals 14 residues. Germline trimming cut 4 bases from V and 2 bases from J; bases unmatched to any gene: 2. The germline V gene encodes CDR1 WNHNN and CDR2 SYGVQD (reference sequence). The CDR3 sequence: CASSAGTGAYEQYF. The part of the CDR3 DNA that was read is TGCGCCAGCAGTGCCGGGACAGGGGCCTACGAG.

Details on this clone: The sequence runs out 3 residues before the end of the CDR3; the remainder is reconstructed from the germline J gene. The chain recombines TRBV11-3 with TRBJ1-1, with TRBD1 matching over 9 bases. V gave up 5 bases and J gave up 4 bases; unmatched junction bases: 8. Germline V gives CDR1 SGHNT, CDR2 YENEEA. This CDR3 contains 15 residues. The chain's CDR3 is CASSPDRGGSTEAFF. The part of the CDR3 DNA that was read is TGTGCCAGCAGCCCGGACAGGGGTGGGAGCACTGAA.

This clone was seen repeatedly, ten times or more. The sequenced CDR3 bases are TGTGCCAGTAGTATAGGTCAGGGCACGACCGGGGAG. Protein: CASSIGQGTTGE. The complete CDR3 protein is CASSIGQGTTGELFF. V is TRBV19 and J is TRBJ2-2, with D perhaps matching TRBD1 (5 bases). From the germline J gene comes the end of the CDR3, since the read stops 3 residues before it. V lost 1 base and J lost 5, with 11 bases in between. The CDR3 is 15 amino acids. The germline CDR1 and CDR2 sequences are LNHDA and SQIVND (reference sequence).

This clone was recorded many times. CDR3 region: CASSLGTSADTQYF. CDR3 DNA, as far as it was read: TGTGCCAGCAGTCTTGGGACTAGCGCAGATACG. The rearrangement uses TRBV2 and TRBJ2-3; 10 nucleotides match TRBD2. Read sequence stops 3 residues before the CDR3 end, and the germline J gene provides the missing end. The CDR3 runs 14 residues. V lost 5 bases and J lost 4; bases outside the gene matches: 3. Germline CDR1 and CDR2: SNHLY and FYNNEI.

This clone came up many times. The read falls 3 residues short of the CDR3 end, and the missing part is taken from the germline J gene. This chain connects TRBV9 to TRBJ2-6; the D is unclear. Germline values: CDR1 SGDLS, CDR2 YYNGEE. This CDR3 has 14 amino acids. V was trimmed by 2 bases and J by 0 bases, leaving 3 bases between them. This CDR3 is CASSVNSGANVLTF. Partial CDR3 DNA: TGTGCCAGCAGCGTCAACTCTGGGGCCAACGTC.

Many counts were recorded for this clone. This clone may be a read error of a much larger clone one base away. Coverage ceases 3 residues before the CDR3 finishes, and the germline J gene fills in the end. This sequence joins TRBV4-2 and TRBJ2-5; 7 bases match TRBD2. Germline V gene data show CDR1 as LGHNA and CDR2 as YNFKEQ. The CDR3 has 16 residues. The covered CDR3 bases are TGCGCCGGCAGCCAAGACTGGGGGGGTTTAACGGAGACC. As protein: CAGSQDWGGLTET. The CDR3, in full, reads CAGSQDWGGLTETQYF.

In this sample, this clone turned up many times. The CDR3 goes on 3 residues after the read ends, and that part is filled in from the germline J gene. This sequence joins TRBV20-1 and TRBJ2-2; 12 bases line up with TRBD2. The V gene's germline CDR1 is DFQATT and CDR2 SNEGSKA (reference sequence). This CDR3 has 15 amino acids. The trim removed 5 bases at V and 1 base at J, leaving 2 bases unmatched. CDR3 bases read: TGCAGTGCTCGGGGACTAGCGGGGAACACCGGGGAG. This sequence encodes CSARGLAGNTGE. Given in full, the CDR3 is CSARGLAGNTGELFF.

This clone has more than one count but fewer than ten. The read ends 3 residues before the CDR3 terminus; that terminus is restored from the germline J gene. V is TRBV2 and J is TRBJ2-2; D unresolved. With 5 bases removed from V and 3 bases from J, the gap between germline ends came to 10 bases. This CDR3 has 14 residues. The V gene's germline CDR1 is SNHLY and CDR2 FYNNEI. CDR3 in amino acids: CASSYRLDTGELFF. CDR3 DNA (partial): TGTGCCAGCAGTTATAGACTTGACACCGGGGAG.

In its sample, this clone was seen many times. The junction departs from the called germline gene at one end, perhaps through a read error. The read terminates 3 residues before the CDR3 end, so the remaining end is supplied by the germline J gene. The chain recombines TRBV7-7 with TRBJ2-2, with TRBD1 identical over 11 bases. From germline, CDR1 is SSHAT and CDR2 FNYEAQ (reference sequence). The CDR3 consists of 15 residues. The CDR3 DNA, read in part, is TGTGCTAGCAGCCCGGGACAGGGGGTCACCGGGGAG. Its protein is CASSPGQGVTGE. The CDR3, in full, reads CASSPGQGVTGELFF.

Many counts were recorded for this clone. The read ends 3 residues early relative to the CDR3; the germline J gene fills the gap. The chain joins TRBV6-4 to TRBJ2-1; D might be TRBD1 (5 bases). Trimming shortened V by 0 bases and J by 7 bases, and 16 bases separated the two germline ends. The CDR3 loop spans 16 amino acids. Germline V gives CDR1 MRHNA, CDR2 SNTAGT. The sequenced part of the CDR3 DNA is TGTGCCAGCAGTGACTCGATCCGATTAAGGGGAAATGAG. Translation gives CASSDSIRLRGNE. In full, the CDR3 reads CASSDSIRLRGNEQFF.

This clone showed up many times. Incomplete CDR3 DNA: TGTGCCTGGAACAGGGATTTGAACACTGAA. Residues: CAWNRDLNTE. The whole CDR3 region reads CAWNRDLNTEAFF. This sequence joins TRBV30 and TRBJ1-1; TRBD1 is a possible D gene (6 bases). The read gets to within 3 residues of the CDR3 end, and the germline J gene fills in the rest. This CDR3 is built from 13 residues. The ends were cut back, 4 bases at V and 0 bases at J, with 9 bases in the middle. Germline V gene sequence: CDR1 GTSNPN, CDR2 SVGIG (reference sequence).

This clone was detected many times. The read gets to within 3 residues of the CDR3 end, and the germline J gene fills in the rest. The chain employs TRBV10-3 and TRBJ2-3, with 9 bases matching TRBD2. CDR3 length: 15 residues. Trimming took 4 bases from V and 3 from J; bases not matched to a gene: 5. In germline, CDR1 is ENHRY, CDR2 SYGVKD. This CDR3 is CAISGLAGVTDTQYF. The CDR3 DNA, read in part, is TGTGCCATCAGTGGTTTAGCGGGAGTAACAGATACG.

Many counts were recorded for this clone. Read data end 3 residues before the CDR3 end; the end is taken from the germline J gene. The V gene is TRBV18, the J gene TRBJ1-1; 7 nucleotides agree with TRBD1. CDR1 KGHSH and CDR2 LQKENI come from the germline V gene. With V trimmed by 3 bases and J by 4 bases, 11 bases remained unmatched. The CDR3 consists of 16 residues. CDR3 amino acids: CASSPSTYDRATEAFF. The CDR3 bases that were read are TGTGCCAGCTCACCCTCTACGTACGACAGGGCCACTGAA.

Ten or more counts support this clone. The DNA ends 3 residues before the CDR3 does, and the rest of the CDR3 is filled in from the germline J gene. The chain has TRBV5-1 and TRBJ2-7, with 10 nucleotides matching TRBD2. The CDR3 loop spans 17 amino acids. CDR1 is SGHRS, CDR2 YFSETQ, per germline. V was pared by 0 bases and J by 2 bases, with 8 bases of the junction left unmatched. The CDR3 loop reads CASSLAPLAGTPYEQYF. The sequenced CDR3 bases are TGCGCCAGCAGCTTGGCCCCACTAGCGGGGACCCCCTACGAG.

Ten or more counts support this clone. The CDR3 end falls 3 residues outside the read, so it is completed with the germline J gene. The chain recombines TRBV18 with TRBJ1-1, with D possibly matching TRBD1 (6 bases). Germline CDR1 is KGHSH and CDR2 is LQKENI. CDR3 length equals 17 residues. V was trimmed by 5 bases and J by 2 bases, leaving 21 bases between them. CDR3 DNA (partial): TGTGCCAGCTCAAATTCGTTAGGGGGTAGGGGAAACACTGAA. It yields the protein CASSNSLGGRGNTE. The whole CDR3 region reads CASSNSLGGRGNTEAFF.